The T cell receptor beta chain described here comes from a study of beta chain features in type 1 diabetes. At the level of the study: Age and gender were similar between patients and healthy donors, as were cell yields.

This clone was observed a few times. From germline, CDR1 is MGHDK and CDR2 SYGVNS. With 8 bases clipped from V and 4 bases from J, the junction kept 7 bases outside the gene matches. The CDR3 runs to 13 residues. Expressed TCRB transcripts got sequenced, as all isolated RNA was reverse transcribed. Measured with immunoSEQ multiplex PCR; TCRdb has only the in-frame clones, and not every one. Of 620,000 or so clones detected, roughly a sixth appear once; the ten largest clones hold approximately 0.093%. Sequencing was performed on naive CD4+ T cells from blood. The chain carries TRBV25-1 and TRBJ1-2; 7 nucleotides align to TRBD1. The origin of this receptor is a man aged 18-30 years in good health. As DNA, the CDR3 is TGTGCCAGCCAGACACAGGGGTTCTATGGCTACACCTTC. The encoded protein is CASQTQGFYGYTF.